This T cell receptor beta chain was recorded in a study of blood T cell repertoires in COVID-19. Study overall: Sources were T cells, B-cell-depleted T cells, or PBMCs; the material itself was cDNA or gDNA.

This CDR3 spans 15 amino acids. CDR1 is LNHDA, CDR2 SQIVND, per germline (reference sequence). V lost 5 bases to trimming and J lost 2 bases; unmatched junction nucleotides: 6. TCRdb keeps only in-frame clones here, not all; method: immunoSEQ multiplex PCR. The sample carries tens of thousands of clones, about four fifths recorded once. This clone occurred a few times. Sequenced material: peripheral blood. The V call is TRBV19, the J call TRBJ2-1; 7 positions agree with TRBD1. This TCR was sampled from a woman older than 75 with active or convalescent COVID-19. The CDR3 DNA sequence: TGTGCCAGTAGTGCTAGGACAGGTGCCTACAATGAGCAGTTCTTC. Translation gives CASSARTGAYNEQFF. Filled out from reference TRBV19 and TRBJ2-1, the complete variable domain reads DGGITQSPKYLFRKEGQNVTLSCEQNLNHDAMYWYRQDPGQGLRLIYYSQIVNDFQKGDIAEGYSVSREKKESFPLTVTSAQKNPTAFYLCASSARTGAYNEQFFGPGTRLTVL.